The 8 T cell receptor beta chains in this list originate from one sample, sequenced in a study of cytomegalovirus exposure and HLA in healthy donors. Both 60 Vbeta primers and 13 Jbeta primers went into the PCR. Here immunoSEQ multiplex PCR was the method, and the copy in TCRdb shows in-frame clones only, minus some. The data hold approximately 150,000 clones, with 75% observed a single time. The sequenced sample was PBMCs. These receptors were obtained from a middle-aged man in good health and CMV-seronegative.

The chain couples TRBV18 to TRBJ1-5; D is perhaps TRBD1 (5 bases). V lost 3 bases, J lost 6 bases, and 15 bases lay in between. The CDR3 loop spans 15 amino acids. The germline V gene encodes CDR1 KGHSH and CDR2 LQKENI. CDR3 in amino acids: CASSPLQGDGQPQHF. The DNA for the CDR3 is TGTGCCAGCTCACCCTTGCAGGGCGACGGTCAGCCCCAGCATTTT.

This chain joins TRBV28 and TRBJ2-3; possibly TRBD2 for D (5 bases). The CDR3 consists of 18 residues. Between the trimmed V and J ends, which lost 1 base and 0 bases, there was a span of 17 bases. Germline CDR1 MDHEN, CDR2 SYDVKM. CDR3 in amino acids: CASSLFAGRTDSTDTQYF. The CDR3 nucleotides are TGTGCCAGCAGTTTATTTGCGGGCAGGACTGATAGCACAGATACGCAGTATTTT. The full variable domain, rest sourced from reference TRBV28 and TRBJ2-3, is DVKVTQSSRYLVKRTGEKVFLECVQDMDHENMFWYRQDPGLGLRLIYFSYDVKMKEKGDIPEGYSVSREKKERFSLILESASTNQTSMYLCASSLFAGRTDSTDTQYFGPGTRLTVL.

The CDR3 DNA reads as TGTGCCAGCAGCCCCAAGTGGCGGATAAGCTCCTACGAGCAGTACTTC. This gives the protein CASSPKWRISSYEQYF. The rearrangement uses TRBV7-9 and TRBJ2-7; D ambiguous. Trimming shortened V by 5 bases and J by 0 bases, and 17 bases separated the two germline ends. The CDR3 runs to 16 residues. Germline lookup yields CDR1 SEHNR and CDR2 FQNEAQ (reference sequence).

This clone was recorded only once. The chain links TRBV9 to TRBJ1-4, with D possibly being TRBD1 (5 bases). The V gene's germline CDR1 is SGDLS and CDR2 YYNGEE. The CDR3 has 13 residues. Trimming removed 7 bases from V and 8 bases from J, with 15 bases in between. The CDR3 reads CASSEGLREKLFF. DNA of the CDR3: TGTGCCAGCTCAGAGGGACTGAGGGAAAAACTGTTTTTT.

The chain couples TRBV7-9 to TRBJ1-1; TRBD1 agrees at 7 bases. Germline assignment: CDR1 SEHNR and CDR2 FQNEAQ (reference sequence). The CDR3 contains 16 residues. The V and J ends lost 4 bases and 4 bases, in that order; junction bases with no gene match: 12. CDR3 coding DNA: TGTGCCAGCAGCTCCTACAGGGGTTCTGTGGTCACTGAAGCTTTCTTT. Translating it yields CASSSYRGSVVTEAFF. The full variable domain, in which reference TRBV7-9 and TRBJ1-1 provide the parts outside the CDR3, is DTGVSQNPRHKITKRGQNVTFRCDPISEHNRLYWYRQTLGQGPEFLTYFQNEAQLEKSRLLSDRFSAERPKGSFSTLEIQRTEQGDSAMYLCASSSYRGSVVTEAFFGQGTRLTVV.

The chain recombines TRBV7-9 with TRBJ2-3; 10 bases match TRBD2. Germline trimming cut 5 bases from V and 5 bases from J; bases unmatched to any gene: 4. Germline values: CDR1 SEHNR, CDR2 FQNEAQ (reference sequence). This CDR3 is built from 14 residues. The CDR3 DNA reads TGTGCCAGCAGCCCGAGACTAGCGGGAGATACGCAGTATTTT. Residues: CASSPRLAGDTQYF.

In its sample, this clone was seen a few times. The chain combines TRBV2 with TRBJ2-1; 11 bases fit TRBD2. CDR1 SNHLY and CDR2 FYNNEI come from the germline V gene. V trimming: 6 bases; J trimming: 4 bases; junction bases outside the gene matches: 5. The CDR3 covers 15 residues. CDR3 nucleotide sequence: TGTGCCAGCAGCTTAGCGGGGGGGCCTTACAATGAGCAGTTCTTC. This codes for CASSLAGGPYNEQFF.

This sequence joins TRBV5-1 and TRBJ2-2, with TRBD1 as a possible D gene (6 bases). Germline V CDR1 and CDR2: SGHRS, YFSETQ. The CDR3 contains 16 residues. Between the trimmed V and J ends, which lost 0 bases and 3 bases, there was a span of 12 bases. In DNA, the CDR3 is TGCGCCAGCAGCTTGGATACAGGGCAGGACACCGGGGAGCTGTTTTTT. This gives the protein CASSLDTGQDTGELFF.